These 17 T cell receptor beta chains were sequenced from one sample in a study of blood T cell repertoires in COVID-19. Here immunoSEQ multiplex PCR was the method, and the copy in TCRdb shows in-frame clones only, minus some. This table holds 210,000 or so clones, approximately 85% found once. Source material: peripheral blood. These receptors all come from a woman between 45 and 60 years old with active or convalescent COVID-19.

The V and J genes are TRBV19 and TRBJ1-1, with TRBD1 matching over 7 bases. The CDR3 loop spans 15 amino acids. Per the germline V gene, CDR1 is LNHDA and CDR2 is SQIVND (reference sequence). The CDR3 is CASLTGPNHNTEAFF. The CDR3 bases are TGTGCTAGCTTGACAGGGCCTAATCACAACACTGAAGCTTTCTTT.

This chain uses TRBV7-9 with TRBJ2-2, with 10 positions matching TRBD1. Losses at the gene ends were 8 bases for V and 0 bases for J; bases not matched to a gene: 3. The CDR3 runs 15 residues. In germline, CDR1 is SEHNR, CDR2 FQNEAQ (reference sequence). CDR3 amino acids: CASRGQGSNTGELFF. CDR3 nucleotide sequence: TGTGCCAGCCGGGGACAGGGGTCGAACACCGGGGAGCTGTTTTTT.

V usage is TRBV29-1 and J usage is TRBJ2-7; possible D gene TRBD1, 5 bases. The length of the CDR3 is 11 residues. Germline values: CDR1 SQVTM, CDR2 ANQGSEA. V dropped 6 bases and J dropped 6 bases, with 12 bases sitting between them. CDR3 in DNA: TGCAGCGTAAGGGGTAACGGCGAGCAGTACGTC. It encodes CSVRGNGEQYV.

The chain links TRBV28 to TRBJ1-1, with a possible D match to TRBD1 (5 bases). Germline V gene data show CDR1 as MDHEN and CDR2 as SYDVKM. The length of the CDR3 is 12 residues. With 5 bases removed from V and 11 bases from J, the gap between germline ends came to 15 bases. In DNA form, the CDR3 reads TGTGCCAGCAGTCCCCGATTCGGGGGTGCTTTCTTT. Translated, it gives CASSPRFGGAFF.

The V and J genes are TRBV9 and TRBJ2-1; 8 bases align to TRBD2. The ends lost 3 bases at V and 5 bases at J; junction bases unmatched: 7. The CDR3 extends over 15 amino acids. Per germline, CDR1 SGDLS and CDR2 YYNGEE. The CDR3 is CASSALTSVDNEQFF. The DNA for the CDR3 is TGTGCCAGCAGCGCCCTGACTAGCGTGGACAATGAGCAGTTCTTC.

In this sample, this clone turned up once. The V and J genes are TRBV5-1 and TRBJ1-2; 7 bases line up with TRBD1. With 0 bases clipped from V and 4 bases from J, the junction kept 6 bases outside the gene matches. Germline CDR1 reads SGHRS; CDR2 reads YFSETQ. The CDR3 length is 15 residues. CDR3 protein: CASSLGAGTAYGYTF. CDR3 DNA: TGCGCCAGCAGCTTGGGAGCTGGGACAGCCTATGGCTACACCTTC.

The chain recombines TRBV2 with TRBJ2-1, with 11 bases matching TRBD2. CDR3 length: 15 residues. Germline loops: CDR1 SNHLY, CDR2 FYNNEI. V trimming: 6 bases; J trimming: 3 bases; junction bases outside the gene matches: 4. CDR3 residues: CASRLTSGSYNEQFF. The CDR3 coding sequence is TGTGCCAGCAGGCTTACTAGCGGGAGCTACAATGAGCAGTTCTTC.

The chain has TRBV28 and TRBJ2-7; perhaps TRBD1 as D (5 bases). The germline V and J ends were trimmed by 4 bases and 0 bases, with 16 bases remaining between them. From germline, CDR1 is MDHEN and CDR2 SYDVKM. CDR3 length: 16 residues. CDR3: CASSSPGMRNSYEQYF. The CDR3 bases are TGTGCCAGCAGTTCCCCAGGGATGCGAAACTCCTACGAGCAGTACTTC.

V usage is TRBV7-9 and J usage is TRBJ2-7, with D uncertain. V was pared by 1 base and J by 1 base, with 5 bases between. The germline V gene encodes CDR1 SEHNR and CDR2 FQNEAQ (reference sequence). This CDR3 contains 13 residues. CDR3 sequence reads: CASSLVKSYEQYV. CDR3 nucleotides: TGTGCCAGCAGCTTAGTCAAATCCTACGAGCAGTACGTC.

The V call is TRBV24-1, the J call TRBJ2-2; weak D call: TRBD1 (5 bases). The CDR3 runs 15 residues. The V and J ends lost 3 bases and 3 bases respectively, with 10 bases between them. The germline CDR1 and CDR2 sequences are KGHDR and SFDVKD. CDR3 DNA: TGTGCCACCAGTGATGGGGCGATCTACACCGGGGAGCTGTTTTTT. Its translation is CATSDGAIYTGELFF.

Here the CDR3 reads CASSLTIGTASYEQYV. CDR3 coding DNA: TGTGCCAGCAGTTTGACTATCGGGACAGCTTCCTACGAGCAGTACGTC. V usage is TRBV6-5 and J usage is TRBJ2-7; TRBD1 matches at 7 bases. The germline V gene has CDR1 MNHEY and CDR2 SVGAGI. The CDR3 runs 16 residues. The V gene end was trimmed by 4 bases and the J gene end by 1 base; junction bases not matched to a gene: 10.

In nucleotides, the CDR3 is TGTGCCAGCACCTTACTAGCGGGATACACCGGGGAGCTGTTTTTT. As protein: CASTLLAGYTGELFF. This chain connects TRBV28 to TRBJ2-2, with 10 bases identical to TRBD2. Germline CDR1 MDHEN, CDR2 SYDVKM. The CDR3 is 15 residues long. V lost 7 bases and J lost 3; bases outside the gene matches: 5.

The rearrangement links TRBV20-1 to TRBJ2-7; 7 nucleotides agree with TRBD2. The CDR3 is 15 amino acids. CDR1 and CDR2 (germline): DFQATT, SNEGSKA (reference sequence). V dropped 3 bases and J dropped 5; count of bases not matched to a gene: 13. CDR3 region: CSASSLAGVYDEQYF. The CDR3 coding sequence is TGCAGTGCTAGTAGCCTGGCGGGAGTTTATGACGAGCAGTACTTC.

V gene TRBV29-1 combines with J gene TRBJ2-7; TRBD1 might be the D (6 bases). Germline assignment: CDR1 SQVTM and CDR2 ANQGSEA. Trimming took 4 bases from V and 1 from J, leaving 17 bases between them. The CDR3 loop spans 15 amino acids. CDR3 bases: TGCAGCGTTGGGAGTTGGGGGCGCGGGTCCTACGAGCAGTACTTC. This sequence encodes CSVGSWGRGSYEQYF.

Comments on this clone: Distinct nucleotide sequences in the sample also encode this CDR3. The chain uses TRBV10-3 and TRBJ1-1, with TRBD1 matching 7 bases. Trimming removed 5 bases from V and 1 base from J; junction bases left unmatched: 1. CDR1 ENHRY and CDR2 SYGVKD come from the germline V gene. The CDR3 totals 13 residues. CDR3 sequence: CAISRDRNTEAFF. In DNA form, the CDR3 reads TGTGCCATCAGTCGGGACAGGAACACTGAAGCTTTCTTT.

J is TRBJ1-1 and V is TRBV19; D remains ambiguous. The V end lost 2 bases, the J end lost 5 bases, and 12 bases lay between the germline ends. This CDR3 contains 14 residues. CDR1 is LNHDA, CDR2 SQIVND, per germline (reference sequence). The CDR3 region has the DNA TGTGCCAGTAGTATATCCCCGGGAAATACTGAAGCTTTCTTT. Translating it yields CASSISPGNTEAFF. The variable domain in full, completed from reference TRBV19 and TRBJ1-1, reads DGGITQSPKYLFRKEGQNVTLSCEQNLNHDAMYWYRQDPGQGLRLIYYSQIVNDFQKGDIAEGYSVSREKKESFPLTVTSAQKNPTAFYLCASSISPGNTEAFFGQGTRLTVV.

The chain employs TRBV5-1 and TRBJ1-3; TRBD1 aligns across 7 bases. Germline assignment: CDR1 SGHRS and CDR2 YFSETQ. The CDR3 is 17 amino acids. J lost 0 bases, V lost 2 bases, and 8 bases had no gene match. CDR3 in amino acids: CASSLRADRPSGNTIYF. The CDR3 region has the DNA TGCGCCAGCAGCTTACGGGCGGACAGGCCCTCTGGAAACACCATATATTTT. The variable domain in full, completed from reference TRBV5-1 and TRBJ1-3, reads KAGVTQTPRYLIKTRGQQVTLSCSPISGHRSVSWYQQTPGQGLQFLFEYFSETQRNKGNFPGRFSGRQFSNSRSEMNVSTLELGDSALYLCASSLRADRPSGNTIYFGEGSWLTVV.